The rows below give T cell receptor beta chains drawn from one sample of a study of STAT3 mutations in large granular lymphocyte leukemia. TCRdb keeps only in-frame clones here, not all; method: immunoSEQ multiplex PCR. The data contain some 17,000 clones, approximately 84% of them singletons. Sequenced input: peripheral blood mononuclear cells. The source of these receptors is a man between 45 and 60 years old with T-cell large granular lymphocyte leukemia. Some clones in this sample may be carry-over from other donors' samples. Both conserved end residues are part of each CDR3. Each record gives: J gene, V gene, clone size, CDR3 length, D gene, CDR3 DNA, CDR3 protein. D genes are given only for firm matches. Clone sizes are given selectively: once, few, many, or a class where the clone is expanded.

J: TRBJ1-4
V: TRBV5-6
size: NA
length: 14
D: NA
DNA: TGTGCCAGCAGCCCGGGACTGCTCAATGAAAAACTGTTTTTT
CDR3: CASSPGLLNEKLFF

J: TRBJ1-2
V: TRBV19
size: NA
length: 16
D: NA
DNA: TGTGCCAGTAGCAACCCATGGGGGAGATTCAACTATGGCTACACCTTC
CDR3: CASSNPWGRFNYGYTF

J: TRBJ2-3
V: TRBV6-5
size: NA
length: 13
D: NA
DNA: TGTGCCAGCAGCCCCGGGGGCACAGATACGCAGTATTTT
CDR3: CASSPGGTDTQYF

J: TRBJ2-5
V: TRBV6-1
size: NA
length: 15
D: TRBD2
DNA: TGTGCCAGCAGTGATCTAGCGGGGGGGCCCGAGACCCAGTACTTC
CDR3: CASSDLAGGPETQYF

J: TRBJ1-5
V: TRBV2
size: NA
length: 13
D: NA
DNA: TGTGCCAGCAATGCGGACTATAATCAGCCCCAGCATTTT
CDR3: CASNADYNQPQHF

J: TRBJ2-3
V: TRBV7-2
size: NA
length: 12
D: NA
DNA: TGTGCCAGCAGCTCCGTTCGGGATACGCAGTATTTT
CDR3: CASSSVRDTQYF

J: TRBJ1-6
V: TRBV18
size: few
length: 15
D: TRBD1
DNA: TGTGCCAGCTCACCTGACAGGGTGAGTAATTCACCCCTCCACTTT
CDR3: CASSPDRVSNSPLHF

J: TRBJ2-2
V: TRBV29-1
size: NA
length: 15
D: NA
DNA: TGCAGCGTTGAAGGGACAGACCATGGCACCGGGGAGCTGTTTTTT
CDR3: CSVEGTDHGTGELFF

J: TRBJ2-2
V: TRBV5-6
size: NA
length: 16
D: NA
DNA: TGTGCCAGCAGCCGCCGACTAAGGACAGACACCGGGGAGCTGTTTTTT
CDR3: CASSRRLRTDTGELFF

J: TRBJ2-7
V: TRBV11-2
size: NA
length: 16
D: TRBD2
DNA: TGTGCCAGCAGCTTCGCTTCCTGGACTAGCGGCTACGAGCAGTACTTC
CDR3: CASSFASWTSGYEQYF

J: TRBJ1-2
V: TRBV29-1
size: NA
length: 13
D: NA
DNA: TGCAGCGTGGGGCAGGCCACTAACTATGGCTACACCTTC
CDR3: CSVGQATNYGYTF

J: TRBJ2-2
V: TRBV6-1
size: once
length: 12
D: NA
DNA: TGTGCCAGCAGCCGGGACATCGGGGAGCTGTTTTTT
CDR3: CASSRDIGELFF

J: TRBJ1-5
V: TRBV28
size: NA
length: 14
D: NA
DNA: TGTGCCAGCAGTTTTGAGCAGCGAAATCAGCCCCAGCATTTT
CDR3: CASSFEQRNQPQHF

J: TRBJ2-3
V: TRBV7-8
size: NA
length: 13
D: NA
DNA: TGTGCCAGCAGCATCGGGAGCACAGATACGCAGTATTTT
CDR3: CASSIGSTDTQYF

J: TRBJ2-7
V: TRBV2
size: NA
length: 17
D: NA
DNA: TGTGCCAGCAGTGAACCTTTGGGAGGGGGTGTTTTCTACGAGCAGTACTTC
CDR3: CASSEPLGGGVFYEQYF

J: TRBJ1-1
V: TRBV20-1
size: NA
length: 11
D: NA
DNA: TGCAGTCTTAAGGGAGACACTGAAGCTTTCTTT
CDR3: CSLKGDTEAFF

J: TRBJ1-4
V: TRBV4-1
size: NA
length: 15
D: TRBD1
DNA: TGCGCCAGCAGTCAAACAGGGGGCCCTAATGAAAAACTGTTTTTT
CDR3: CASSQTGGPNEKLFF

J: TRBJ2-2
V: TRBV5-4
size: NA
length: 15
D: TRBD2
DNA: TGTGCCAGCAGCTTAGACGGGGGGTTAACCGGGGAGCTGTTTTTT
CDR3: CASSLDGGLTGELFF

J: TRBJ1-4
V: TRBV18
size: NA
length: 15
D: TRBD1
DNA: TGTGCCAGCTCACCAAAACAGGGGGCGAGTGAAAAACTGTTTTTT
CDR3: CASSPKQGASEKLFF

J: TRBJ2-5
V: TRBV25-1
size: NA
length: 15
D: TRBD1
DNA: TGTGCCAGCAGTGTCCCGACAGGGTACCAAGAGACCCAGTACTTC
CDR3: CASSVPTGYQETQYF

J: TRBJ2-2
V: TRBV28
size: NA
length: 14
D: NA
DNA: TGTGCCAGCAGCCCGCCAGGAGCAGTCGCGGAGCTGTTTTTT
CDR3: CASSPPGAVAELFF

J: TRBJ1-4
V: TRBV18
size: NA
length: 15
D: NA
DNA: TGTGCCAGCTCACTCCCGGAGGGCGGGCATGAAAAACTGTTTTTT
CDR3: CASSLPEGGHEKLFF

J: TRBJ2-3
V: TRBV11-2
size: few
length: 14
D: NA
DNA: TGTGCCAGCAGCTTACAGGGCTCGGGAGATACGCAGTATTTT
CDR3: CASSLQGSGDTQYF

J: TRBJ2-2
V: TRBV10-3
size: NA
length: 15
D: TRBD2
DNA: TGTGCCATCGGAAATAGCGGGGCGAACACCGGGGAGCTGTTTTTT
CDR3: CAIGNSGANTGELFF

J: TRBJ2-5
V: TRBV28
size: NA
length: 14
D: TRBD1
DNA: TGTGCCAGCTCCCCCGGGACAGGGATCCGCGCCCAGTACTTC
CDR3: CASSPGTGIRAQYF

J: TRBJ1-2
V: TRBV5-4
size: NA
length: 15
D: NA
DNA: TGTGCCAGCAGCTTGGAGGCGGGGGATAACTATGGCTACACCTTC
CDR3: CASSLEAGDNYGYTF

J: TRBJ1-1
V: TRBV6-5
size: few
length: 15
D: NA
DNA: TGTGCCAGCAGTTACTCGCTATGGGTTGTGGCGGAAGCTTTCTTT
CDR3: CASSYSLWVVAEAFF

J: TRBJ2-7
V: TRBV15
size: NA
length: 14
D: TRBD2
DNA: TGTGCCACCAGCAGGGAAGCGGGGTCCCACGAGCAGTACTTC
CDR3: CATSREAGSHEQYF

J: TRBJ2-7
V: TRBV10-3
size: NA
length: 14
D: NA
DNA: TGTGCCATCAGTGAGAGGGCGATGGGCTCCGAGCAGTACTTC
CDR3: CAISERAMGSEQYF

J: TRBJ2-2
V: TRBV25-1
size: NA
length: 17
D: TRBD2
DNA: TGTGCCAGCAGTGACCCCTTAGCGGGGGAATCGGCTGGGGAGCTGTTTTTT
CDR3: CASSDPLAGESAGELFF

J: TRBJ1-2
V: TRBV19
size: NA
length: 14
D: TRBD1
DNA: TGTGCCAGTAGACCGGGACAGGGGGCGTATGGCTACACCTTC
CDR3: CASRPGQGAYGYTF

J: TRBJ2-7
V: TRBV5-1
size: NA
length: 14
D: NA
DNA: TGCGCCAGCAGTTCCGGGGCCCTCGCCCACGAGCAGTACTTC
CDR3: CASSSGALAHEQYF

J: TRBJ2-7
V: TRBV28
size: NA
length: 15
D: NA
DNA: TGTGCCAGCAGTCCCGTGCGGCGGGGAAGGTTCGAGCAGTACTTC
CDR3: CASSPVRRGRFEQYF

J: TRBJ1-5
V: TRBV28
size: NA
length: 17
D: NA
DNA: TGTGCCAGCAGCTTGCGTGGTGGGGGGGCTGTTACTCAGCCCCAGCATTTT
CDR3: CASSLRGGGAVTQPQHF

J: TRBJ2-1
V: TRBV28
size: few
length: 13
D: NA
DNA: TGTGCCAGCAGTGTCCCGTACGTTGATGAGCAGTTCTTC
CDR3: CASSVPYVDEQFF

J: TRBJ2-7
V: TRBV4-1
size: NA
length: 14
D: NA
DNA: TGCGCCAGCAGCCAAGGCAGGGGCAACTACGAGCAGTACTTC
CDR3: CASSQGRGNYEQYF

J: TRBJ1-2
V: TRBV5-5
size: NA
length: 14
D: NA
DNA: TGTGCCAGCAGCTTGGAGTACTGGGCGTATGGCTACACCTTC
CDR3: CASSLEYWAYGYTF

J: TRBJ2-3
V: TRBV6-5
size: NA
length: 12
D: NA
DNA: TGTGCCAGCAAAGCCCACACAGATACGCAGTATTTT
CDR3: CASKAHTDTQYF

J: TRBJ2-2
V: TRBV7-2
size: NA
length: 14
D: NA
DNA: TGTGCCAGCAGCCCTACAACAGGGACCGGGGAGCTGTTTTTT
CDR3: CASSPTTGTGELFF

J: TRBJ2-1
V: TRBV27
size: NA
length: 15
D: TRBD2
DNA: TGTGCCAGCAGTTTGGGAGCGGGAGGGGGTAATGAGCAGTTCTTC
CDR3: CASSLGAGGGNEQFF

J: TRBJ2-5
V: TRBV9
size: NA
length: 13
D: NA
DNA: TGTGCCAGCAGCCTTGGAAGCCAAGAGACCCAGTACTTC
CDR3: CASSLGSQETQYF

J: TRBJ2-7
V: TRBV6-1
size: NA
length: 15
D: TRBD1
DNA: TGTGCCAGCAGTGACCCGGGGACAGGGGTCTACGAGCAGTACTTC
CDR3: CASSDPGTGVYEQYF

J: TRBJ2-7
V: TRBV4-1
size: few
length: 14
D: NA
DNA: TGCGCCAGCAGCCTGCAGGACGGATACTACGAGCAGTACTTC
CDR3: CASSLQDGYYEQYF

J: TRBJ2-7
V: TRBV28
size: NA
length: 14
D: TRBD1
DNA: TGTGCCAGCAGTTGGACAGGGGGCTCCTACGAGCAGTACTTC
CDR3: CASSWTGGSYEQYF